This T cell receptor (beta chain) emerged from a study of lymphopenia after photon versus proton radiotherapy. Broader study findings: Proton therapy kept repertoires fairly stable, unlike photons, which gained effector/memory cells. Authors raise, but do not show, better survival with proton therapy. Oligoclonal CD8+ Temra expansion after nadir drove photon patients' diversity drop. A bigger post-nadir fall in TCR diversity correlated inversely with survival time in deceased patients.

Profiling relied on immunoSEQ multiplex PCR, and the TCRdb table lists in-frame clones only, not all of them. The sample shows fewer than 50,000 clones, roughly 85% of them seen only once. This clone was observed a few times. The antigen remains undetermined. J gave up 3 bases and V 5 bases, and 9 bases lay outside the gene matches. From germline, CDR1 is KGHSH and CDR2 LQKENI. This CDR3 is built from 16 residues. The V gene is TRBV18, the J gene TRBJ1-4, with TRBD1 identical over 7 bases. The sequenced sample was peripheral blood, obtained from a patient treated with photon-based radiotherapy. This TCR derives from a man aged 35-49 years with gastric cancer. CDR3: CASSESTGASNEKLFF. The CDR3 nucleotides are TGTGCCAGCTCAGAATCAACAGGGGCGTCTAATGAAAAACTGTTTTTT.